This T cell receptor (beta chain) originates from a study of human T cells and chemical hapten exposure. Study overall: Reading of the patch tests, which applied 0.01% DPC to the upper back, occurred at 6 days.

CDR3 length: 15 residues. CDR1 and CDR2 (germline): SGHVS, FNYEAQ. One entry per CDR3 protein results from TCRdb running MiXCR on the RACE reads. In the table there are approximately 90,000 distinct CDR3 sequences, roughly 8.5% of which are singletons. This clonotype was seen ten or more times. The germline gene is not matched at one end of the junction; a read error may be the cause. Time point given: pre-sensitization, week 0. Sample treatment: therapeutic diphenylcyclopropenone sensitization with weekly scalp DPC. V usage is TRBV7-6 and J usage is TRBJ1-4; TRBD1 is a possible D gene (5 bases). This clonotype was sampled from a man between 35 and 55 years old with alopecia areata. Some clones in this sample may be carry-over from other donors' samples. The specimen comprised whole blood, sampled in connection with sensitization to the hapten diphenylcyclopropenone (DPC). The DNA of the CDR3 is TGTGCCAGCAGCCTAGCGTCGGGGCTTAATGAAAAACTGTTTTTT. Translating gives CASSLASGLNEKLFF.